The next 17 T cell receptor beta chains were all read from a single sample in a study of PD-L1 blockade in urothelial cancer. Only in-frame clones appear in the TCRdb table, and some are missing; sequencing was by immunoSEQ multiplex PCR. The data contain roughly 50,000 clones, less than 90% of them singletons. Time point described: pretreatment peripheral blood. This material consisted of PBMCs, taken around atezolizumab (anti-PD-L1) treatment. The origin of the receptors is an older man with urothelial cancer.

The chain uses TRBV6-1 and TRBJ1-4; tentatively, D is TRBD1 (6 bases). The CDR3 consists of 15 residues. The V end lost 7 bases, the J end lost 6 bases, and 18 bases lay between the germline ends. In germline, CDR1 is MNHNS, CDR2 SASEGT. CDR3 sequence: CASMGGAGFDEKLFF. The CDR3 DNA is TGTGCCAGCATGGGGGGGGCAGGGTTTGATGAAAAACTGTTTTTT.

This clone was picked up one time. The V call is TRBV7-3, the J call TRBJ2-1, with 13 bases aligning to TRBD2. Germline V gene data show CDR1 as SGHTA and CDR2 as FQGTGA. Trimming took 5 bases from V and 4 from J; bases not matched to a gene: 2. The CDR3 totals 15 residues. The CDR3 region is CASSKLAGGYNEQFF. The CDR3 DNA is TGTGCCAGCAGCAAACTAGCGGGAGGGTACAATGAGCAGTTCTTC.

The chain recombines TRBV27 with TRBJ2-1; 8 nucleotides align to TRBD2. The V and J ends lost 10 bases and 7 bases, in that order; junction bases with no gene match: 12. The CDR3 is 14 amino acids. Germline V gives CDR1 MNHEY, CDR2 SMNVEV (reference sequence). The CDR3 bases are TGTGCCACCAGAGCGAGCGGGAGTAGGAATGAGCAGTTCTTC. Amino acid sequence: CATRASGSRNEQFF.

V gene TRBV5-1 combines with J gene TRBJ2-7; D is uncertain. The CDR3 runs to 12 residues. Trimming took off 4 bases at V and 0 bases at J, with 5 bases between the two ends. Germline CDR1 SGHRS, CDR2 YFSETQ. CDR3 region: CASSTGSYEQYF. The CDR3 DNA is TGCGCCAGCAGCACGGGCTCCTACGAGCAGTACTTC. The full variable domain, rest sourced from reference TRBV5-1 and TRBJ2-7, is KAGVTQTPRYLIKTRGQQVTLSCSPISGHRSVSWYQQTPGQGLQFLFEYFSETQRNKGNFPGRFSGRQFSNSRSEMNVSTLELGDSALYLCASSTGSYEQYFGPGTRLTVT.

This chain connects TRBV4-1 to TRBJ2-5, with 9 bases that match TRBD2. Germline-derived CDR1 and CDR2 are MGHRA and YSYEKL. The CDR3 sequence is 17 residues long. V lost 1 base, J lost 2 bases, and 8 bases stayed unmatched. CDR3 DNA sequence: TGCGCCAGCAGCCAAGGAAGGGCTAGCGGGGTGCAAGAGACCCAGTACTTC. Translated, it gives CASSQGRASGVQETQYF.

J is TRBJ2-7 and V is TRBV19; a possible D gene is TRBD1 (6 bases). V lost 4 bases and J 0 bases, leaving 16 bases between the germline ends. The CDR3 is made up of 16 amino acids. Per the germline V gene, CDR1 is LNHDA and CDR2 is SQIVND (reference sequence). Written as DNA, the CDR3 is TGTGCCAGTAGTAAGGTCCCAGGGGCGAGCTCCTACGAGCAGTACTTC. This codes for CASSKVPGASSYEQYF. The full variable domain, with the rest looked up from reference TRBV19 and TRBJ2-7, is DGGITQSPKYLFRKEGQNVTLSCEQNLNHDAMYWYRQDPGQGLRLIYYSQIVNDFQKGDIAEGYSVSREKKESFPLTVTSAQKNPTAFYLCASSKVPGASSYEQYFGPGTRLTVT.

The rearrangement links TRBV14 to TRBJ2-4, with D possibly being TRBD1 (6 bases). The germline V gene encodes CDR1 SGHDN and CDR2 FVKESK. The CDR3 extends over 14 amino acids. V lost 1 base and J 5 bases, leaving 9 bases between the germline ends. Here the CDR3 reads CASSQVGAENIQYF. CDR3 nucleotide sequence: TGTGCCAGCAGCCAAGTGGGGGCGGAAAACATTCAGTACTTC.

The V and J genes are TRBV28 and TRBJ2-7, with 7 nucleotides matching TRBD2. Per germline, CDR1 MDHEN and CDR2 SYDVKM. V lost 5 bases to trimming and J lost 1 base; unmatched junction nucleotides: 8. This CDR3 is built from 15 residues. CDR3 DNA sequence: TGTGCCAGCAGTAAAACTAGCGCCTTATCCTACGAGCAGTACTTC. This encodes CASSKTSALSYEQYF.

V is TRBV7-6 and J is TRBJ2-1; possible D gene TRBD2, 6 bases. The CDR3 length is 15 residues. V was cut by 5 bases and J by 6 bases, with 17 bases left in between. The V gene's germline CDR1 is SGHVS and CDR2 FNYEAQ. Here the CDR3 reads CASSPRDSWVNEQFF. As DNA, the CDR3 is TGTGCCAGCAGCCCCCGGGACTCCTGGGTCAATGAGCAGTTCTTC.

The V and J genes are TRBV5-8 and TRBJ2-7; 8 bases fit TRBD1. This CDR3 has 12 amino acids. Germline assignment: CDR1 SGHTS and CDR2 YDEGEE. With 3 bases clipped from V and 8 bases from J, the junction kept 4 bases outside the gene matches. The CDR3 DNA is TGTGCCAGCAGCTCTCGGACAGGGAAGCAGTACTTC. It specifies CASSSRTGKQYF.

J is TRBJ2-7 and V is TRBV30, with a possible D match to TRBD1 (6 bases). Germline V gene data show CDR1 as GTSNPN and CDR2 as SVGIG (reference sequence). V lost 0 bases to trimming and J lost 6 bases, with 12 bases between them. CDR3 length: 13 amino acids. CDR3 amino acids: CAWSVLATGEQYF. The CDR3 DNA reads as TGTGCCTGGAGTGTGTTGGCGACAGGCGAGCAGTACTTC.

V is TRBV5-1 and J is TRBJ2-2, with D perhaps matching TRBD2 (5 bases). V dropped 2 bases and J dropped 6 bases, with 17 bases sitting between them. The CDR3 is made up of 16 amino acids. CDR1 is SGHRS, CDR2 YFSETQ, per germline. This CDR3 reads CASSFSGTGFSGELFF. The CDR3 DNA reads as TGCGCCAGCAGCTTTTCGGGAACGGGCTTCTCCGGGGAGCTGTTTTTT.

The chain combines TRBV5-1 with TRBJ2-2; 16 bases match TRBD2. The germline V gene encodes CDR1 SGHRS and CDR2 YFSETQ. This CDR3 contains 17 residues. V gave up 4 bases and J gave up 3 bases; unmatched junction bases: 3. CDR3 protein: CASSPGLAGGDTGELFF. CDR3 nucleotides: TGCGCCAGCAGCCCGGGACTAGCGGGAGGGGACACCGGGGAGCTGTTTTTT.

The gene calls are TRBV6-1 and TRBJ2-1; a possible D gene is TRBD2 (5 bases). The V gene lost 4 bases and the J gene lost 6 bases, with 22 bases spanning the gap. The CDR3 extends over 17 amino acids. CDR1 is MNHNS and CDR2 is SASEGT in the germline V gene. CDR3 sequence reads: CASSGSSGPTNSNEQFF. Written as DNA, the CDR3 is TGTGCCAGCAGTGGATCAAGCGGCCCGACGAACAGCAATGAGCAGTTCTTC.

The V gene is TRBV6-5, the J gene TRBJ1-1; D is unresolved. The length of the CDR3 is 13 residues. V was trimmed by 6 bases and J by 1 base, leaving 9 bases between them. CDR1 and CDR2 (germline): MNHEY, SVGAGI. DNA for the CDR3: TGTGCCAGCAGAAGTCTAGAGAACACTGAAGCTTTCTTT. Protein sequence: CASRSLENTEAFF.

A few counts support this clone. This chain joins TRBV6-5 and TRBJ1-1; 8 bases fit TRBD1. The germline V gene encodes CDR1 MNHEY and CDR2 SVGAGI. The CDR3 totals 14 residues. V trimming: 8 bases; J trimming: 4 bases; junction bases outside the gene matches: 9. The CDR3: CASGRQGPATEAFF. The CDR3 bases are TGTGCCAGCGGGAGACAGGGGCCGGCCACTGAAGCTTTCTTT.

V and J are TRBV28 and TRBJ2-1; a weak D match, TRBD2 (5 bases). There are 15 residues in the CDR3. Trimming took off 2 bases at V and 2 bases at J, with 10 bases between the two ends. Germline CDR1 reads MDHEN; CDR2 reads SYDVKM. The CDR3, as DNA: TGTGCCAGCAGTTTAGTGGGAGAGGCCTACAATGAGCAGTTCTTC. Encoded protein: CASSLVGEAYNEQFF.